This T cell receptor beta chain was retrieved from a study of blood T cells in healthy people across ages. This clonotype was seen a few times. Antigen: not known. About 10 milliliters of peripheral blood were drawn from each donor into EDTA-treated tubes. A second PCR, run for about 7 to 11 cycles, used a sample-barcoded 5' primer plus a J-beta primer mix. One entry per CDR3 protein, called by TCRdb with MiXCR from the 5' RACE reads. The table lists about 290,000 distinct CDR3 sequences, around 30% of them singletons, with over 25% in the top ten. Study conclusions and caveats: Estimates of diversity drawn from one million T cells were considered underestimates. The study found TCR beta diversity correlated strongly with naive T cell percentage.

Germline CDR1 MNHEY, CDR2 SVGAGI. Trimming removed 0 bases from V and 0 bases from J, with 15 bases in between. There are 19 residues in the CDR3. This receptor was identified in a woman in her sixties or seventies in good health. The chain employs TRBV6-5 and TRBJ1-6, with D possibly being TRBD1 (5 bases). Sequenced: blood. CDR3: CASSYSIQRGSSYNSPLHF. CDR3 coding DNA: TGTGCCAGCAGTTACTCGATACAGAGGGGAAGCTCCTATAATTCACCCCTCCACTTT.